Given below is one T cell receptor beta chain in context. Authors' analysis steps: Estimation of nucleated cell counts relied on the amplification of reference gene primers. Some clones are missing from TCRdb's copy, which holds only in-frame ones; the method was immunoSEQ multiplex PCR. The V and J calls and clone size are taken from that table; D and trimming were inferred from the DNA. The sample consists of approximately 60,000 clones, around 84% of them appearing once. Germline lookup yields CDR1 DFQATT and CDR2 SNEGSKA (reference sequence). J gave up 5 bases and V 3 bases, and 9 bases lay outside the gene matches. This CDR3 has 15 amino acids. This entry belongs to a study of blood T cell repertoires in COVID-19.

The chain uses TRBV20-1 and TRBJ2-5; 10 bases fit TRBD2. The material sequenced was peripheral blood. The source is a man aged 65-85 years with active COVID-19. CDR3 coding DNA: TGCAGTGCTAGTAGGGGCCTAGCGGGGGATGAGACCCAGTACTTC. This sequence encodes CSASRGLAGDETQYF.